This TCR beta chain originates from a study of PD-L1 blockade in urothelial cancer. At the level of the study: Timepoints chosen for blood analysis were 3 weeks (second dose) and 6 weeks after treatment start. Researchers found blood samples held a median of roughly 140,000 T cells. General observations from the study: When pretreatment blood TCR clonality was below the median, it predicted better survival.

CDR3 length: 11 residues. V was cut by 4 bases and J by 6 bases, with 7 bases left in between. Germline values: CDR1 DFQATT, CDR2 SNEGSKA (reference sequence). Noted time point: pretreatment peripheral blood. To note about this clone: Its cognate antigen is unknown.

The authors spiked synthetic TCR analog templates into each PCR. Measured with immunoSEQ multiplex PCR; TCRdb has only the in-frame clones, and not every one. The top ten hold about 10% of the sample, which has tens of thousands of clones, 79% seen once. The material sequenced was PBMCs, taken around atezolizumab (anti-PD-L1) treatment. The TCR comes from a man between 65 and 85 years old with urothelial cancer. The rearrangement joins TRBV20-1 to TRBJ2-4, with a possible D match to TRBD1 (6 bases). CDR3 bases: TGCAGTGCTAAAGGGGGAAACATTCAGTACTTC. This codes for CSAKGGNIQYF.